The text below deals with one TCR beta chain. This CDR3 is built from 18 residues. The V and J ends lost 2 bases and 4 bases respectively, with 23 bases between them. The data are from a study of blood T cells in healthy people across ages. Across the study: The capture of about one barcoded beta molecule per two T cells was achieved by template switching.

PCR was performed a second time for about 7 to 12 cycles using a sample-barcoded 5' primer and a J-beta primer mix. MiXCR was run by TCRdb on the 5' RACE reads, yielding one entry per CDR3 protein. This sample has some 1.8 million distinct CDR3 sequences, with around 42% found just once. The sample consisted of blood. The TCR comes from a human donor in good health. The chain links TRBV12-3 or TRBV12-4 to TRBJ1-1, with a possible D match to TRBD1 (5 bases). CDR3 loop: CASSLIAGGVRSPTEAFF. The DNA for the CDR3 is TGTGCCAGCAGTTTAATCGCTGGGGGGGTCCGGTCACCCACTGAAGCTTTCTTT.